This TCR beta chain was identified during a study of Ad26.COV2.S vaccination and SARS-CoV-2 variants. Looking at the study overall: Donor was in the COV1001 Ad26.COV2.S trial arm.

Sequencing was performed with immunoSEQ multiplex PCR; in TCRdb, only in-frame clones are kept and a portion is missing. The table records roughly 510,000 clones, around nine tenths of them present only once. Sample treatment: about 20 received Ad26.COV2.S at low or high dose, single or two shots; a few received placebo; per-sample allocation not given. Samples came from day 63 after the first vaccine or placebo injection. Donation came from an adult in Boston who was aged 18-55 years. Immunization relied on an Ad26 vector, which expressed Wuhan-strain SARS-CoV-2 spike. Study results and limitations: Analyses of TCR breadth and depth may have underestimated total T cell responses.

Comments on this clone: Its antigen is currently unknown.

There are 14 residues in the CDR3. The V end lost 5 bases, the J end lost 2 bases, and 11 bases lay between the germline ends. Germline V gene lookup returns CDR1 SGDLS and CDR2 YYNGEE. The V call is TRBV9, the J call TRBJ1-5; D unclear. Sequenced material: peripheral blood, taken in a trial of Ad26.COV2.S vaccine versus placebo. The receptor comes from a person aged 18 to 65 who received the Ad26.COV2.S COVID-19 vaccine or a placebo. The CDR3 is CASSPGVGNQPQHF. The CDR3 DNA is TGTGCCAGCAGTCCCGGCGTTGGCAATCAGCCCCAGCATTTT.